This T cell receptor (beta chain) emerged from a study of blood T cell repertoires in COVID-19. The CDR3 loop spans 15 amino acids. Germline V gene lookup returns CDR1 SEHNR and CDR2 FQNEAQ (reference sequence). V dropped 1 base and J dropped 0 bases, with 7 bases sitting between them. Sequencing was performed with immunoSEQ multiplex PCR; in TCRdb, only in-frame clones are kept and a portion is missing. The repertoire holds 290,000 or so clones, 86% seen once, with roughly 3% in the top ten. This clonotype originated in a woman between 18 and 29 years old who had recovered from COVID-19. Sequenced material: PBMCs or T cells enriched from blood (not recorded which). The J gene is TRBJ2-1, the V gene TRBV7-9; D may be TRBD1 (6 bases). CDR3: CASSLGGGSYNEQFF. The CDR3 bases are TGTGCCAGCAGCTTAGGAGGGGGCTCCTACAATGAGCAGTTCTTC.